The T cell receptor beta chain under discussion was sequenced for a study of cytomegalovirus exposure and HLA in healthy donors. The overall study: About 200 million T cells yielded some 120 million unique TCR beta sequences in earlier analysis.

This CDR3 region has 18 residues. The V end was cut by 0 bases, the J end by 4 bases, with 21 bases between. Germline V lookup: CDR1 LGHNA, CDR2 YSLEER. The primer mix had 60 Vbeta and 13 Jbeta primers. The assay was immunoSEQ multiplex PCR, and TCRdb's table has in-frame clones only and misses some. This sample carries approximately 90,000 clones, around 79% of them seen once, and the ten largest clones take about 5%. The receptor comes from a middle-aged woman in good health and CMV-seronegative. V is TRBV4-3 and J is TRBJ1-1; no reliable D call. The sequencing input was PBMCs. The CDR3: CASSQETMASTAGTEAFF. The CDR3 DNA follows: TGCGCCAGCAGCCAAGAAACTATGGCGTCGACCGCGGGCACTGAAGCTTTCTTT.